These 27 T cell receptor beta chains originate from one sample sequenced in a study of cytomegalovirus exposure and HLA in healthy donors. Primers: 60 Vbeta forward and 13 Jbeta reverse. Profiled with immunoSEQ multiplex PCR; TCRdb holds only in-frame clones, not every one. The sample shows some 180,000 clones, about 85% of them seen only once. Sequencing was performed on PBMCs. Receptors originate from a boy between 2 and 15 years old in good health and CMV-seronegative.

V usage is TRBV7-9 and J usage is TRBJ2-5; 8 bases are a match to TRBD2. This CDR3 is 17 amino acids long. After removal of 4 bases from V and 4 bases from J, the junction contained 14 bases not matched to a gene. Germline V gives CDR1 SEHNR, CDR2 FQNEAQ (reference sequence). The CDR3 bases are TGTGCCAGCAGCTCCCCGGTGGGGACTAGTGCTGTAGAGACCCAGTACTTC. This sequence encodes CASSSPVGTSAVETQYF.

The chain has TRBV4-1 and TRBJ2-7; 10 bases are shared with TRBD1. Per the germline V gene, CDR1 is MGHRA and CDR2 is YSYEKL. This CDR3 has 13 residues. Germline trimming cut 5 bases from V and 6 bases from J; bases unmatched to any gene: 4. The CDR3 loop reads CASSSGTGAEQYF. CDR3 nucleotides: TGCGCCAGCAGCTCCGGGACAGGGGCCGAGCAGTACTTC.

The J gene is TRBJ2-7, the V gene TRBV27; 10 nucleotides line up with TRBD1. The germline CDR1 and CDR2 sequences are MNHEY and SMNVEV (reference sequence). This CDR3 is 14 amino acids long. J was trimmed by 3 bases and V by 2 bases; bases with no gene match: 1. The CDR3 nucleotides are TGTGCCAGCAGTTTAGGGACAGGGGTCTACGAGCAGTACTTC. The encoded protein is CASSLGTGVYEQYF.

The chain links TRBV9 to TRBJ2-7, with 8 bases matching TRBD2. Germline V gene lookup returns CDR1 SGDLS and CDR2 YYNGEE. CDR3 length equals 14 residues. V was pared by 7 bases and J by 5 bases, with 11 bases of the junction left unmatched. As DNA, the CDR3 is TGTGCCAGCGGAACCGGGACTAGTTTTAACGAGCAGTACTTC. Translated: CASGTGTSFNEQYF.

The V and J genes are TRBV5-4 and TRBJ2-7, with TRBD1 matching over 10 bases. The V gene's germline CDR1 is SGHNT and CDR2 YYREEE (reference sequence). V was pared by 6 bases and J by 5 bases, with 11 bases of the junction left unmatched. This CDR3 spans 15 amino acids. The CDR3 region is CASTTRGQGDHEQYF. CDR3 coding DNA: TGTGCCAGCACCACCAGAGGACAGGGGGACCACGAGCAGTACTTC.

The V call is TRBV28, the J call TRBJ2-7; TRBD2 might be the D (6 bases). V lost 3 bases, J lost 3 bases, and 12 bases lay in between. The CDR3 is 14 amino acids. Germline CDR1 MDHEN, CDR2 SYDVKM. The CDR3, as DNA: TGTGCCAGCAGTTTTTCGGGGACTGGCTACGAGCAGTACTTC. This encodes CASSFSGTGYEQYF. Full variable domain (outside the CDR3, taken from reference TRBV28 and TRBJ2-7): DVKVTQSSRYLVKRTGEKVFLECVQDMDHENMFWYRQDPGLGLRLIYFSYDVKMKEKGDIPEGYSVSREKKERFSLILESASTNQTSMYLCASSFSGTGYEQYFGPGTRLTVT.

This chain connects TRBV6-1 to TRBJ2-7; 11 nucleotides align to TRBD2. Per the germline V gene, CDR1 is MNHNS and CDR2 is SASEGT. The CDR3 totals 15 residues. Trimming took 6 bases from V and 4 from J; bases not matched to a gene: 8. The CDR3 loop is CASSPTASGGYEQYF. The CDR3 bases are TGTGCCAGCAGCCCAACCGCTAGCGGGGGGTACGAGCAGTACTTC.

The rearrangement joins TRBV27 to TRBJ2-7; D might be TRBD1 (5 bases). Germline values: CDR1 MNHEY, CDR2 SMNVEV (reference sequence). Between the trimmed V and J ends, which lost 5 bases and 0 bases, there was a span of 8 bases. This CDR3 contains 13 residues. CDR3 protein: CASSLDSSYEQYF. The CDR3 bases are TGTGCCAGCAGTCTCGACAGCTCCTACGAGCAGTACTTC.

This clone showed up just once. The chain couples TRBV19 to TRBJ2-1, with D possibly being TRBD2 (5 bases). V was trimmed by 5 bases and J by 4 bases, leaving 12 bases between them. The CDR3 consists of 14 residues. The V gene's germline CDR1 is LNHDA and CDR2 SQIVND (reference sequence). The CDR3 coding sequence is TGTGCCAGTAGTGTGGGTGGCGGGTACAATGAGCAGTTCTTC. Translation gives CASSVGGGYNEQFF.

The CDR3 sequence is CATSRDRSREKLFF. CDR3 in DNA: TGTGCCACCAGCAGAGATAGGAGTCGGGAAAAACTGTTTTTT. V is TRBV15 and J is TRBJ1-4; D not resolved. The CDR3 has 14 amino acids. Trimming removed 0 bases from V and 8 bases from J, with 10 bases in between. The V gene's germline CDR1 is LNHNV and CDR2 YYDKDF (reference sequence).

This clone has a single count. The chain recombines TRBV11-2 with TRBJ1-5; no definite D call. Germline V gene lookup returns CDR1 SGHAT and CDR2 FQNNGV. The CDR3 consists of 15 residues. Deletions cut 2 bases from V and 7 bases from J, with 15 bases between. Written as DNA, the CDR3 is TGTGCCAGCAGCTTACTCCAGGAGGTACGACAGCCCCAGCATTTT. Its translation is CASSLLQEVRQPQHF.

V usage is TRBV19 and J usage is TRBJ2-2; 9 bases are a match to TRBD1. Germline V gives CDR1 LNHDA, CDR2 SQIVND (reference sequence). The CDR3 totals 16 residues. Losses at the gene ends were 6 bases for V and 1 base for J; bases not matched to a gene: 6. The CDR3: CASSGTGGWNTGELFF. As DNA, the CDR3 is TGTGCCAGTAGCGGTACAGGGGGCTGGAACACCGGGGAGCTGTTTTTT.

The V gene is TRBV9, the J gene TRBJ1-1, with 8 bases matching TRBD1. The germline V gene has CDR1 SGDLS and CDR2 YYNGEE. After removal of 4 bases from V and 3 bases from J, the junction contained 2 bases not matched to a gene. This CDR3 comprises 13 residues. The CDR3 region is CASSTDRDTEAFF. CDR3 DNA: TGTGCCAGCAGCACGGACAGGGACACTGAAGCTTTCTTT.

This clone occurred once. The chain has TRBV25-1 and TRBJ2-7, with 9 bases identical to TRBD1. This CDR3 contains 17 residues. Per germline, CDR1 MGHDK and CDR2 SYGVNS. The junction had 10 bases not matched to a gene; V was cut back by 0 bases and J by 4 bases. The CDR3 region has the DNA TGTGCCAGCAGTGAATATCCCGGACAGGGGAGTTCGTACGAGCAGTACTTC. Its protein is CASSEYPGQGSSYEQYF.

V is TRBV4-1 and J is TRBJ1-5; D gene ambiguous. Trimming cost V 6 bases and J 2 bases, with 14 bases left between them. The CDR3 covers 15 residues. Germline values: CDR1 MGHRA, CDR2 YSYEKL. CDR3 amino acids: CASSFTIGGNQPQHF. CDR3 nucleotide sequence: TGCGCCAGCAGTTTTACGATTGGAGGCAATCAGCCCCAGCATTTT.

This clone has just a few counts. The V call is TRBV19, the J call TRBJ1-1; D uncertain. Germline loops: CDR1 LNHDA, CDR2 SQIVND (reference sequence). This CDR3 contains 13 residues. V was pared by 3 bases and J by 1 base, with 6 bases between. CDR3 sequence (DNA): TGTGCCAGTAGTATTACGGGGAACACTGAAGCTTTCTTT. As protein: CASSITGNTEAFF. The full variable domain, its missing parts supplied by reference TRBV19 and TRBJ1-1, is DGGITQSPKYLFRKEGQNVTLSCEQNLNHDAMYWYRQDPGQGLRLIYYSQIVNDFQKGDIAEGYSVSREKKESFPLTVTSAQKNPTAFYLCASSITGNTEAFFGQGTRLTVV.

This rearrangement joins TRBV19 to TRBJ2-2; D call uncertain. Trimming took 7 bases from V and 1 from J, leaving 4 bases between them. The CDR3 is made up of 12 amino acids. CDR1 and CDR2 (germline): LNHDA, SQIVND (reference sequence). The CDR3 DNA reads as TGTGCCAGTACGGGGAACACCGGGGAGCTGTTTTTT. Translation gives CASTGNTGELFF.

V gene TRBV7-2 combines with J gene TRBJ1-2; weak D call: TRBD1 (6 bases). The V gene lost 4 bases and the J gene lost 5 bases, with 17 bases spanning the gap. This CDR3 is 15 amino acids long. In germline, CDR1 is SGHTA, CDR2 FQGNSA. The CDR3 loop is CASSYQPPGAYGYTF. The DNA for the CDR3 is TGTGCCAGCAGCTACCAGCCACCAGGGGCATATGGCTACACCTTC.

The chain employs TRBV10-2 and TRBJ1-1; TRBD1 matches 8 bases. The CDR3 covers 13 residues. The trim removed 9 bases at V and 4 bases at J, leaving 7 bases unmatched. Germline V CDR1 and CDR2: WSHSY, SAAADI. CDR3 in amino acids: CASGTGVFTEAFF. CDR3 DNA sequence: TGCGCCAGTGGGACAGGTGTTTTCACTGAAGCTTTCTTT.

This clone was recorded only once. The chain uses TRBV5-4 and TRBJ1-1, with a possible D match to TRBD1 (6 bases). Germline CDR1 and CDR2: SGHNT and YYREEE (reference sequence). The V end was cut by 2 bases, the J end by 1 base, with 12 bases between. CDR3 size: 15 residues. CDR3 DNA sequence: TGTGCCAGCAGCTTCGAGCAGGGGCGGAACACTGAAGCTTTCTTT. Amino acids: CASSFEQGRNTEAFF.

This chain joins TRBV11-2 and TRBJ2-7, with D tentatively TRBD1 (6 bases). Per the germline V gene, CDR1 is SGHAT and CDR2 is FQNNGV. CDR3 length: 15 residues. V was clipped by 4 bases and J by 3 bases, with 16 bases between them. The CDR3 loop reads CASSSFRDRNYEQYF. Here the CDR3 DNA reads TGTGCCAGCAGCTCGTTCCGAGACAGGAACTACGAGCAGTACTTC.

V and J are TRBV9 and TRBJ2-3, with a tentative D call TRBD2 (6 bases). Trimming took 0 bases from V and 1 from J, leaving 9 bases between them. CDR3 length equals 15 residues. Germline V gene data show CDR1 as SGDLS and CDR2 as YYNGEE. The CDR3 coding sequence is TGTGCCAGCAGCGTAGAAGGGACTGGCACAGATACGCAGTATTTT. The encoded protein is CASSVEGTGTDTQYF.

The gene calls are TRBV25-1 and TRBJ2-2; 8 bases fit TRBD1. Germline lookup yields CDR1 MGHDK and CDR2 SYGVNS. The J segment lost 3 bases and the V segment lost 10 bases, leaving 7 bases of the junction unmatched. This CDR3 contains 14 residues. The CDR3 reads CATGTGRDTGELFF. Written as DNA, the CDR3 is TGTGCCACCGGGACAGGAAGGGACACCGGGGAGCTGTTTTTT.

The chain is built from TRBV6-1 and TRBJ1-1; tentatively, D is TRBD1 (5 bases). This CDR3 is built from 16 residues. The V and J ends lost 2 bases and 4 bases respectively, with 17 bases between them. Germline-derived CDR1 and CDR2 are MNHNS and SASEGT. Here the CDR3 reads CASSERAGREGTEAFF. The CDR3 nucleotides read TGTGCCAGCAGTGAAAGGGCGGGGCGCGAGGGCACTGAAGCTTTCTTT.

About this clone: Other DNA sequences in the same sample also yield this CDR3. V and J are TRBV27 and TRBJ2-1; D is perhaps TRBD1 (5 bases). CDR3 length equals 13 residues. The germline gives CDR1 MNHEY, CDR2 SMNVEV (reference sequence). Deletions cut 6 bases from V and 4 bases from J, with 10 bases between. In DNA form, the CDR3 reads TGTGCCAGCAGCCCTGACAGTTACAATGAGCAGTTCTTC. It codes for CASSPDSYNEQFF.

A few counts support this clone. V usage is TRBV28 and J usage is TRBJ1-3; maybe TRBD1 (5 bases). Germline CDR1 and CDR2: MDHEN and SYDVKM. The CDR3 is 15 amino acids. Trimming cost V 8 bases and J 0 bases, with 14 bases left between them. The CDR3 is CASGGGLNSGNTIYF. CDR3 nucleotides: TGTGCCAGCGGGGGGGGACTGAACTCTGGAAACACCATATATTTT.

This chain connects TRBV11-2 to TRBJ2-2, with TRBD1 matching over 8 bases. CDR3 length equals 16 residues. The germline gives CDR1 SGHAT, CDR2 FQNNGV. Unmatched junction bases numbered 5, after V lost 3 bases and J lost 2 bases. For the CDR3, the DNA is TGTGCCAGCAGCTTGCTGGGACAGGAAAACACCGGGGAGCTGTTTTTT. Translation gives CASSLLGQENTGELFF.